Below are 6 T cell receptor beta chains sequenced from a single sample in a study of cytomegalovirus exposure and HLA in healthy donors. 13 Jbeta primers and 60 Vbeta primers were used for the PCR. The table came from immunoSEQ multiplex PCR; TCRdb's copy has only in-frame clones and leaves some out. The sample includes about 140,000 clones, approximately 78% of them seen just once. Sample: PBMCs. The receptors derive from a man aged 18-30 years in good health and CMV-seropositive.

For the CDR3, the DNA is TGTGCCAGCAGTTTATCCCCGACTAGCGGGAGGCCCTACATCTACAATGAGCAGTTCTTC. Translation gives CASSLSPTSGRPYIYNEQFF. The V gene is TRBV28, the J gene TRBJ2-1; TRBD2 aligns across 13 bases. The CDR3 extends over 20 amino acids. The V gene's germline CDR1 is MDHEN and CDR2 SYDVKM. The trim removed 1 base at V and 3 bases at J, leaving 12 bases unmatched.

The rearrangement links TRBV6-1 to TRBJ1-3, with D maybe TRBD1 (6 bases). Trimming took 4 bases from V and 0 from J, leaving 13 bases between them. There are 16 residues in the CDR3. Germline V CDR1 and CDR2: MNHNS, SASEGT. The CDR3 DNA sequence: TGTGCCAGCAGTGTGGGGGCTATTAGCTCTGGAAACACCATATATTTT. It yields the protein CASSVGAISSGNTIYF.

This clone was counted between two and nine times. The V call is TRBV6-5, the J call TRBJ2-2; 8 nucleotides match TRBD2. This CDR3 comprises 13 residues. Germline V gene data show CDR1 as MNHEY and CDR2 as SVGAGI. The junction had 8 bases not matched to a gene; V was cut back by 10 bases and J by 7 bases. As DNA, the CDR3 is TGTGCCACGGGCGGGAGGTTTGGCGGGGAGCTGTTTTTT. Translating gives CATGGRFGGELFF.

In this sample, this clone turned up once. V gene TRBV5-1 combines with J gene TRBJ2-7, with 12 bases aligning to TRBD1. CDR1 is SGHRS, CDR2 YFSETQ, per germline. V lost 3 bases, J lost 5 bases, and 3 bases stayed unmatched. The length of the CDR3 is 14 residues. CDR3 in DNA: TGCGCCAGCAGCTCCGGGACAGGGGGCGACGAGCAGTACTTC. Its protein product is CASSSGTGGDEQYF.

The CDR3 reads CASSQSITTSGRRNEQFF. CDR3 bases: TGCGCCAGCAGCCAATCCATAACCACTAGCGGGAGGCGGAATGAGCAGTTCTTC. This chain joins TRBV4-1 and TRBJ2-1; 12 nucleotides agree with TRBD2. The germline V gene encodes CDR1 MGHRA and CDR2 YSYEKL. The length of the CDR3 is 18 residues. With 2 bases clipped from V and 7 bases from J, the junction kept 12 bases outside the gene matches.

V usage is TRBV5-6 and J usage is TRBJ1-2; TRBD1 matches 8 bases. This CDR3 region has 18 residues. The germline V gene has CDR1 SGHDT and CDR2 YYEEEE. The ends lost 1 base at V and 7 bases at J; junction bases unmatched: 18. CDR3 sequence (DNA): TGTGCCAGCAGCTTGATTAGGTGGACAGGGAGGTCTCCAGGTGGCTACACCTTC. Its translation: CASSLIRWTGRSPGGYTF. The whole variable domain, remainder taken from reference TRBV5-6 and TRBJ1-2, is DAGVTQSPTHLIKTRGQQVTLRCSPKSGHDTVSWYQQALGQGPQFIFQYYEEEERQRGNFPDRFSGHQFPNYSSELNVNALLLGDSALYLCASSLIRWTGRSPGGYTFGSGTRLTVV.